What follows are 26 T cell receptor beta chains derived from one specimen sequenced in a study of T cells in localized non-small cell lung cancer. The data were produced by immunoSEQ multiplex PCR, yet TCRdb's version contains in-frame clones alone and is incomplete. The sample records 2,000 to 2,500 clones, less than 20% being singletons. The specimen was normal lung tissue next to the tumor, collected before any cancer treatment. The receptors shown here come from a male donor older than 55 with stage I non-small cell lung cancer.

In its sample, this clone was seen a few times. V usage is TRBV11-3 and J usage is TRBJ2-7; 12 bases align to TRBD2. The length of the CDR3 is 15 residues. Germline trimming cut 6 bases from V and 1 base from J; bases unmatched to any gene: 4. Germline loops: CDR1 SGHNT, CDR2 YENEEA. DNA for the CDR3: TGTGCCAGCAGAACCGGACTAGCGGGATCCTACGAGCAGTACTTC. Amino acid sequence: CASRTGLAGSYEQYF.

This chain uses TRBV19 with TRBJ1-1; D ambiguous. V lost 3 bases, J lost 1 base, and 9 bases lay in between. The germline V gene has CDR1 LNHDA and CDR2 SQIVND (reference sequence). The CDR3 sequence is 14 residues long. The CDR3 region has the DNA TGTGCCAGTAGTATGACATCCTCGAACACTGAAGCTTTCTTT. This translates into CASSMTSSNTEAFF.

This clone was recorded a few times. V gene TRBV9 combines with J gene TRBJ1-5; D uncertain. Trimming stripped 5 bases from V and 2 bases from J, with 14 bases between. Germline V gene data show CDR1 as SGDLS and CDR2 as YYNGEE. The CDR3 covers 15 residues. CDR3 DNA sequence: TGTGCCAGCAGTGAACTCCCGGCGGGCAATCAGCCCCAGCATTTT. It yields the protein CASSELPAGNQPQHF.

This clone was seen only a few times. V is TRBV5-1 and J is TRBJ2-5; 10 bases match TRBD1. With V trimmed by 4 bases and J by 5 bases, 8 bases remained unmatched. Germline CDR1 is SGHRS and CDR2 is YFSETQ. CDR3 length: 15 residues. The chain's CDR3 is CASSPGDRGLETQYF. The CDR3 coding sequence is TGCGCCAGCAGCCCGGGGGACAGGGGTTTGGAGACCCAGTACTTC.

The chain carries TRBV6-8 and TRBJ2-3, with D unresolved. Trimming stripped 6 bases from V and 6 bases from J, with 10 bases between. Germline V gives CDR1 MNHGY, CDR2 SAAAGT. This CDR3 comprises 12 residues. CDR3: CASRTGSDTQYF. CDR3 coding DNA: TGTGCCAGCAGAACGGGTAGCGATACGCAGTATTTT.

V and J are TRBV6-8 and TRBJ2-3; 8 bases are a match to TRBD2. Germline V CDR1 and CDR2: MNHGY, SAAAGT. Losses at the gene ends were 2 bases for V and 2 bases for J; bases not matched to a gene: 6. The CDR3 loop spans 16 amino acids. CDR3 in DNA: TGTGCCAGCAGTTACCGTGGTAGCGGGAACACAGATACGCAGTATTTT. This sequence encodes CASSYRGSGNTDTQYF.

This clone was detected a few times. The chain employs TRBV28 and TRBJ1-5; 8 bases line up with TRBD1. Per the germline V gene, CDR1 is MDHEN and CDR2 is SYDVKM. J lost 6 bases, V lost 3 bases, and 7 bases had no gene match. The CDR3 length is 15 residues. Here the CDR3 reads CASSLGTGNFQPQHF. The DNA of the CDR3 is TGTGCCAGCAGTTTGGGGACAGGAAACTTTCAGCCCCAGCATTTT. Full variable domain (missing parts from reference TRBV28 and TRBJ1-5): DVKVTQSSRYLVKRTGEKVFLECVQDMDHENMFWYRQDPGLGLRLIYFSYDVKMKEKGDIPEGYSVSREKKERFSLILESASTNQTSMYLCASSLGTGNFQPQHFGDGTRLSIL.

V usage is TRBV30 and J usage is TRBJ1-4; no clear D. The germline V gene encodes CDR1 GTSNPN and CDR2 SVGIG (reference sequence). The CDR3 has 13 residues. Between the trimmed V and J ends, which lost 2 bases and 6 bases, there was a span of 10 bases. DNA for the CDR3: TGTGCCTGGAGTCCGGTGTTGGATGAAAAACTGTTTTTT. This encodes CAWSPVLDEKLFF.

The chain employs TRBV28 and TRBJ1-3, with a weak D call TRBD1 (6 bases). Germline V gene data show CDR1 as MDHEN and CDR2 as SYDVKM. The V end lost 4 bases, the J end lost 4 bases, and 17 bases lay between the germline ends. The CDR3 covers 16 residues. CDR3 DNA sequence: TGTGCCAGCAGTTCCCCCCCCCAGACAGGAGGAAACACCATATATTTT. Protein product: CASSSPPQTGGNTIYF. The whole variable domain, remainder taken from reference TRBV28 and TRBJ1-3, is DVKVTQSSRYLVKRTGEKVFLECVQDMDHENMFWYRQDPGLGLRLIYFSYDVKMKEKGDIPEGYSVSREKKERFSLILESASTNQTSMYLCASSSPPQTGGNTIYFGEGSWLTVV.

The J gene is TRBJ2-2, the V gene TRBV18; D gene unclear. Per the germline V gene, CDR1 is KGHSH and CDR2 is LQKENI. V shed 1 base and J shed 6 bases, with 12 bases lying between them. The length of the CDR3 is 15 residues. Written as DNA, the CDR3 is TGTGCCAGCTCACCACGGGCCTTTCTGGCCGGGGAGCTGTTTTTT. Its protein is CASSPRAFLAGELFF.

The genes are TRBV12-5 and TRBJ2-3; tentatively, D is TRBD2 (7 bases). V lost 2 bases, J lost 2 bases, and 11 bases lay in between. The CDR3 spans 15 residues. Germline V gene sequence: CDR1 LGHNT, CDR2 FRNRAP. The CDR3 region is CASGLWGGATDTQYF. The CDR3 bases are TGTGCTAGTGGTTTGTGGGGGGGGGCCACAGATACGCAGTATTTT. The full variable domain, in which reference TRBV12-5 and TRBJ2-3 provide the parts outside the CDR3, is DARVTQTPRHKVTEMGQEVTMRCQPILGHNTVFWYRQTMMQGLELLAYFRNRAPLDDSGMPKDRFSAEMPDATLATLKIQPSEPRDSAVYFCASGLWGGATDTQYFGPGTRLTVL.

This clone was detected only a few times. The chain links TRBV11-3 to TRBJ2-5; D unclear. Trimming removed 5 bases at V and 5 bases at J, with 15 bases between. This CDR3 contains 14 residues. Looked up from germline, CDR1 is SGHNT and CDR2 is YENEEA. CDR3 nucleotides: TGTGCCAGCAGCCCTGGAAGCGTTGCGGAGACCCAGTACTTC. Its translation: CASSPGSVAETQYF. Variable domain in full (rest from reference TRBV11-3 and TRBJ2-5): EAGVVQSPRYKIIEKKQPVAFWCNPISGHNTLYWYLQNLGQGPELLIRYENEEAVDDSQLPKDRFSAERLKGVDSTLKIQPAELGDSAVYLCASSPGSVAETQYFGPGTRLLVL.

This clone is labeled as medium-sized (0.01 to 0.1%). The V call is TRBV10-3, the J call TRBJ2-7, with 11 bases fitting TRBD2. CDR1 and CDR2 (germline): ENHRY, SYGVKD. Trimming removed 2 bases from V and 2 bases from J; junction bases left unmatched: 5. CDR3 length: 16 residues. DNA for the CDR3: TGTGCCATCAGTGAGCCGGGACTAGCGGTACCCTACGAGCAGTACTTC. It codes for CAISEPGLAVPYEQYF.

The chain uses TRBV9 and TRBJ2-1; 9 bases are shared with TRBD2. V was pared by 0 bases and J by 8 bases, with 6 bases of the junction left unmatched. The germline CDR1 and CDR2 sequences are SGDLS and YYNGEE. The CDR3 has 15 amino acids. The CDR3 region has the DNA TGTGCCAGCAGCGTAGTTCTAGCGGGGCTCGATGAGCAGTTCTTC. It translates to CASSVVLAGLDEQFF.

This clone is deemed medium-sized. J is TRBJ2-1 and V is TRBV9; D is ambiguous. V dropped 0 bases and J dropped 2 bases, with 9 bases sitting between them. The germline V gene encodes CDR1 SGDLS and CDR2 YYNGEE. The CDR3 is made up of 15 amino acids. The CDR3: CASSVAGPTYNEQFF. Here the CDR3 DNA reads TGTGCCAGCAGCGTAGCCGGACCAACCTACAATGAGCAGTTCTTC.

This clone was detected a few times. The chain is built from TRBV9 and TRBJ2-5, with D perhaps matching TRBD1 (5 bases). Between the trimmed V and J ends, which lost 0 bases and 4 bases, there was a span of 10 bases. Germline CDR1 SGDLS, CDR2 YYNGEE. There are 14 residues in the CDR3. CDR3 protein: CASSVGGRGETQYF. The DNA of the CDR3 is TGTGCCAGCAGCGTAGGGGGTAGGGGAGAGACCCAGTACTTC.

Within the sample, this clone is medium-sized (0.01 to 0.1%). The V and J genes are TRBV11-3 and TRBJ2-6; D is unresolved. CDR3 size: 16 residues. V gave up 1 base and J gave up 2 bases, with 9 bases separating them. In germline, CDR1 is SGHNT, CDR2 YENEEA. Here the CDR3 reads CASSLGQSTGANVLTF. Written as DNA, the CDR3 is TGTGCCAGCAGCTTAGGGCAGTCAACTGGGGCCAACGTCCTGACTTTC.

V usage is TRBV11-3 and J usage is TRBJ2-5; D is tentatively TRBD1 or TRBD2 (7 bases each). CDR3 size: 16 residues. CDR1 SGHNT and CDR2 YENEEA come from the germline V gene. V was shortened by 6 bases and J by 4 bases, with 21 bases between the two germline ends. CDR3 protein: CASSMGGTVRRETQYF. The CDR3 DNA sequence: TGTGCCAGCAGTATGGGAGGGACAGTTCGGCGAGAGACCCAGTACTTC.

V is TRBV6-8 and J is TRBJ2-1; 13 bases match TRBD2. Germline loops: CDR1 MNHGY, CDR2 SAAAGT. Losses at the gene ends were 5 bases for V and 9 bases for J; bases not matched to a gene: 7. The CDR3 runs to 15 residues. The CDR3 DNA sequence: TGTGCCAGCAGTCGCAGACTAGCGGGGGGCGGTGAGCAGTTCTTC. It yields the protein CASSRRLAGGGEQFF.

There are many counts of this clone. The V gene is TRBV11-3, the J gene TRBJ1-1; D is possibly TRBD1 (5 bases). In germline, CDR1 is SGHNT, CDR2 YENEEA. This CDR3 is 14 amino acids long. With 1 base removed from V and 2 bases from J, the gap between germline ends came to 8 bases. The CDR3 sequence: CASSLVGGNTEAFF. The DNA for the CDR3 is TGTGCCAGCAGCTTAGTGGGGGGTAACACTGAAGCTTTCTTT. Looking up the rest from reference TRBV11-3 and TRBJ1-1 gives the full variable domain: EAGVVQSPRYKIIEKKQPVAFWCNPISGHNTLYWYLQNLGQGPELLIRYENEEAVDDSQLPKDRFSAERLKGVDSTLKIQPAELGDSAVYLCASSLVGGNTEAFFGQGTRLTVV.

The chain carries TRBV19 and TRBJ1-5; D unresolved. Trimming stripped 0 bases from V and 7 bases from J, with 13 bases between. The germline gives CDR1 LNHDA, CDR2 SQIVND (reference sequence). The CDR3 contains 15 residues. This chain's CDR3 is CASSIDIHLRQPQHF. The CDR3 DNA sequence: TGTGCCAGTAGTATAGATATCCATCTCCGGCAGCCCCAGCATTTT.

By proportion, this clone is large. J is TRBJ2-7 and V is TRBV6-8, with 9 nucleotides matching TRBD1. J gave up 6 bases and V 0 bases, and 3 bases lay outside the gene matches. CDR3 length: 14 amino acids. CDR1 is MNHGY, CDR2 SAAAGT, per germline. The chain's CDR3 is CASSYSTGGIEQYF. The DNA of the CDR3 is TGTGCCAGCAGTTACTCAACAGGGGGCATCGAGCAGTACTTC.

This clone was observed a few times. This sequence joins TRBV28 and TRBJ1-1; TRBD1 is a possible D gene (5 bases). Germline loops: CDR1 MDHEN, CDR2 SYDVKM. Trimming shortened V by 5 bases and J by 4 bases, and 14 bases separated the two germline ends. The CDR3 extends over 14 amino acids. The CDR3 sequence: CASSLWGVSTEAFF. The CDR3, as DNA: TGTGCCAGCAGTCTTTGGGGGGTTTCCACTGAAGCTTTCTTT.

In this sample, this clone turned up a few times. The chain combines TRBV6-8 with TRBJ1-2, with D unclear. Germline-derived CDR1 and CDR2 are MNHGY and SAAAGT. The CDR3 totals 13 residues. The V end lost 6 bases, the J end lost 8 bases, and 16 bases lay between the germline ends. The CDR3 DNA reads TGTGCCAGCAGACCATCCCCGGCGGGGGGCTACACCTTC. Translation gives CASRPSPAGGYTF.

In its sample, this clone was seen a few times. The chain combines TRBV11-3 with TRBJ2-2; possible D gene TRBD2, 7 bases. In germline, CDR1 is SGHNT, CDR2 YENEEA. Deletions cut 2 bases from V and 4 bases from J, with 11 bases between. The CDR3 is 15 amino acids. The CDR3 here is CASSLRRGGTGELFF. The CDR3 coding sequence is TGTGCCAGCAGCTTAAGGAGGGGGGGCACCGGGGAGCTGTTTTTT.

This clone was counted a few times. This chain joins TRBV19 and TRBJ2-3, with 8 positions matching TRBD2. The CDR3 consists of 15 residues. Germline CDR1 reads LNHDA; CDR2 reads SQIVND (reference sequence). V lost 2 bases to trimming and J lost 0 bases; unmatched junction nucleotides: 1. Here the CDR3 DNA reads TGTGCCAGTAGTATACAGCGGGGGAGCACAGATACGCAGTATTTT. Amino acids: CASSIQRGSTDTQYF. The entire variable domain, with the rest obtained from reference TRBV19 and TRBJ2-3, is as follows: DGGITQSPKYLFRKEGQNVTLSCEQNLNHDAMYWYRQDPGQGLRLIYYSQIVNDFQKGDIAEGYSVSREKKESFPLTVTSAQKNPTAFYLCASSIQRGSTDTQYFGPGTRLTVL.